The 2 T cell receptor beta chains reported below all come from one sample, sequenced in a study of T cell responses to AZD1222 COVID-19 vaccine. Some clones are missing from TCRdb's copy, which holds only in-frame ones; the method was immunoSEQ multiplex PCR. The table has roughly 190,000 clones, about 89% seen once. Sequenced material: peripheral blood, taken 28 days after the second AZD1222 dose. These receptors were collected from an adult who received the AZD1222 COVID-19 vaccine.

This clone appeared a single time. The gene calls are TRBV24-1 and TRBJ2-5; D is perhaps TRBD1 (5 bases). The CDR3 totals 15 residues. Germline V gene lookup returns CDR1 KGHDR and CDR2 SFDVKD. V lost 9 bases, J lost 3 bases, and 19 bases lay in between. The chain's CDR3 is CATSRAGVGEETQYF. Written as DNA, the CDR3 is TGTGCCACCTCCAGGGCTGGGGTCGGAGAAGAGACCCAGTACTTC.

The chain has TRBV4-1 and TRBJ2-7; TRBD2 matches at 7 bases. Germline-derived CDR1 and CDR2 are MGHRA and YSYEKL. CDR3 size: 16 residues. The junction had 8 bases not matched to a gene; V was cut back by 1 base and J by 2 bases. CDR3 loop: CASSQGVLGRTYEQYF. In DNA form, the CDR3 reads TGCGCCAGCAGCCAAGGGGTTCTCGGGAGGACCTACGAGCAGTACTTC.